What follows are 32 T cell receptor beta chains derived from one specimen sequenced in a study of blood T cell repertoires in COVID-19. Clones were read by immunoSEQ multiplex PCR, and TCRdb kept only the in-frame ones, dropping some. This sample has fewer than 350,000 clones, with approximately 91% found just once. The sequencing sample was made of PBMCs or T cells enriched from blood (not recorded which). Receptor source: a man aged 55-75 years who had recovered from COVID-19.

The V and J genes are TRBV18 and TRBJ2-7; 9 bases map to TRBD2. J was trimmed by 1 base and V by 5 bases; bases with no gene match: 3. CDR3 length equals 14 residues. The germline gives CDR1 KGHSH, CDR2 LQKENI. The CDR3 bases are TGTGCCAGCTCAGCTAGCGGGGTTTCCTACGAGCAGTACTTC. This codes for CASSASGVSYEQYF. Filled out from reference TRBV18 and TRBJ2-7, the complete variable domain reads NAGVMQNPRHLVRRRGQEARLRCSPMKGHSHVYWYRQLPEEGLKFMVYLQKENIIDESGMPKERFSAEFPKEGPSILRIQQVVRGDSAAYFCASSASGVSYEQYFGPGTRLTVT.

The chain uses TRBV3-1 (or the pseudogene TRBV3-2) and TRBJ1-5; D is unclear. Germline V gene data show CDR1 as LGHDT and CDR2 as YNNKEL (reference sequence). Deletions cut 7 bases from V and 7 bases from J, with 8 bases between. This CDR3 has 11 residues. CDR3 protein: CASNRSQPQHF. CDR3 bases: TGTGCCAGCAACCGTAGCCAGCCCCAGCATTTT.

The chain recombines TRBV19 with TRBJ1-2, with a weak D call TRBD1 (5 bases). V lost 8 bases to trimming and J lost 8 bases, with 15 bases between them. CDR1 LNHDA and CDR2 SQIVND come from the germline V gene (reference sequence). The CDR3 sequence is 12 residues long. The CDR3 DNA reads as TGTGCCAGTGGACAAATATCGTACGGCTACACCTTC. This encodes CASGQISYGYTF.

This CDR3 is CASSLAPVTDTQYF. CDR3 nucleotide sequence: TGTGCCAGCAGCTTAGCCCCCGTCACAGATACGCAGTATTTT. V gene TRBV7-2 combines with J gene TRBJ2-3; D remains ambiguous. The germline gives CDR1 SGHTA, CDR2 FQGNSA. Deletions cut 0 bases from V and 2 bases from J, with 6 bases between. This CDR3 region has 14 residues.

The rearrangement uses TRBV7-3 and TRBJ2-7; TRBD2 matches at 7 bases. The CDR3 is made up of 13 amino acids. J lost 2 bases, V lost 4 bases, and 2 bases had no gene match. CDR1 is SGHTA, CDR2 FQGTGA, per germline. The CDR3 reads CASSSGGTYEQYF. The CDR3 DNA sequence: TGTGCCAGCAGCTCCGGGGGGACCTACGAGCAGTACTTC.

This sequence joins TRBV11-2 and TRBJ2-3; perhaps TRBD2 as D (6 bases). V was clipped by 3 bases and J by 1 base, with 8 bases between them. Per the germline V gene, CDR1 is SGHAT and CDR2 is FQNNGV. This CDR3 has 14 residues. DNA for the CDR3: TGTGCCAGCAGCTTGTGGGAGGGCACAGATACGCAGTATTTT. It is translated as CASSLWEGTDTQYF.

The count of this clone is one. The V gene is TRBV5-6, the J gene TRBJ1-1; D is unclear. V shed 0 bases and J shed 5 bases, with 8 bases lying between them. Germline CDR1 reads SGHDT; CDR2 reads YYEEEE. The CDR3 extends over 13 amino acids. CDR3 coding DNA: TGTGCCAGCAGCTTGGTTTCCCCGACTGAAGCTTTCTTT. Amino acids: CASSLVSPTEAFF.

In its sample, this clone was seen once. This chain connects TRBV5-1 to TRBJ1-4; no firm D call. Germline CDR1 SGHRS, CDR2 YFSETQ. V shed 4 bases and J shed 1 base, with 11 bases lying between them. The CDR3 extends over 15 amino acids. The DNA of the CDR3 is TGCGCCAGCAGCATGGCGCCAGGAACTAATGAAAAACTGTTTTTT. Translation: CASSMAPGTNEKLFF.

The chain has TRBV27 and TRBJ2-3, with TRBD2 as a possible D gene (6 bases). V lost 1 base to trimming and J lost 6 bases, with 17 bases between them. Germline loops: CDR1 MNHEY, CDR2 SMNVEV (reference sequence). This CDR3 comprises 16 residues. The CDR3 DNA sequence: TGTGCCAGCAGTTTATACGTTGCGGGGCTGGGGGATACGCAGTATTTT. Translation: CASSLYVAGLGDTQYF.

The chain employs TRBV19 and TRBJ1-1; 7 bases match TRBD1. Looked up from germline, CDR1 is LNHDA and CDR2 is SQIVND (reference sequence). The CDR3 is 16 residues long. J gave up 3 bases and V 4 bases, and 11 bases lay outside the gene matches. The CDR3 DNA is TGTGCCAGTAGTAAAAGGACAGGAGGATGGTACACTGAAGCTTTCTTT. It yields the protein CASSKRTGGWYTEAFF.

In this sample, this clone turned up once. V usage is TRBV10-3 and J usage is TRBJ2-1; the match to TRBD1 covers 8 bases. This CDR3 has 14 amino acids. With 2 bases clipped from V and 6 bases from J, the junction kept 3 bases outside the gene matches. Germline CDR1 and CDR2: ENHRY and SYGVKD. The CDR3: CAISETGGINEQFF. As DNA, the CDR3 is TGTGCCATCAGTGAGACAGGGGGAATCAATGAGCAGTTCTTC.

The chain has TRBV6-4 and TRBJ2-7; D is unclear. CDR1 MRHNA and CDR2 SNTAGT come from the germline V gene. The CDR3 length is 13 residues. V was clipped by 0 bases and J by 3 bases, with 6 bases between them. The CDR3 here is CASSDSSIYEQYF. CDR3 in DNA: TGTGCCAGCAGTGACTCGAGTATCTACGAGCAGTACTTC.

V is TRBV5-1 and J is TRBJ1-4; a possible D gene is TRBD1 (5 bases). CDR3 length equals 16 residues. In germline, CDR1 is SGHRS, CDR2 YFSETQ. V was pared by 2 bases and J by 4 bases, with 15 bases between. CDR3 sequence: CASSFQGGMNNEKLFF. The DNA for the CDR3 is TGCGCCAGCAGCTTCCAGGGAGGCATGAATAATGAAAAACTGTTTTTT.

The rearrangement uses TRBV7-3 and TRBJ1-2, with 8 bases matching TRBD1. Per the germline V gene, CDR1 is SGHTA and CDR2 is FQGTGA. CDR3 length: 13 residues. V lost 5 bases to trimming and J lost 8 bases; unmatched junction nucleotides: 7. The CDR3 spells CASSLDRGGGYTF. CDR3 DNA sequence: TGTGCCAGCAGCCTCGACAGGGGAGGCGGCTACACCTTC. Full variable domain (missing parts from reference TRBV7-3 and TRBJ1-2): GAGVSQTPSNKVTEKGKYVELRCDPISGHTALYWYRQSLGQGPEFLIYFQGTGAADDSGLPNDRFFAVRPEGSVSTLKIQRTERGDSAVYLCASSLDRGGGYTFGSGTRLTVV.

The CDR3 coding sequence is TGTGCCAGTAGTTTACTGGGACTAGCGAAAAAATCCACAGATACGCAGTATTTT. Encoded protein: CASSLLGLAKKSTDTQYF. The chain has TRBV19 and TRBJ2-3; TRBD2 matches 10 bases. This CDR3 spans 18 amino acids. CDR1 LNHDA and CDR2 SQIVND come from the germline V gene (reference sequence). Trimming cost V 5 bases and J 2 bases; bases outside gene matches: 13.

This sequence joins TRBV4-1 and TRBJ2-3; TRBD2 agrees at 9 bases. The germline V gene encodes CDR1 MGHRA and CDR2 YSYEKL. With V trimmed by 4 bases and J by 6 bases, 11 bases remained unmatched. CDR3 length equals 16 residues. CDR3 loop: CASSPERAGGRDTQYF. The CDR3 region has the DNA TGCGCCAGCAGCCCCGAACGGGCGGGAGGGCGCGATACGCAGTATTTT.

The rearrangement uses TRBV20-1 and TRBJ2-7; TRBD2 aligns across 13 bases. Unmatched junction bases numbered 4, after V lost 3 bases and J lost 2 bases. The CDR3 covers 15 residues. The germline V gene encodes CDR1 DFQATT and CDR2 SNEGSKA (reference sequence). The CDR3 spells CSASPTSGRAYEQYF. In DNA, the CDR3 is TGCAGTGCTAGTCCCACTAGCGGGAGGGCCTACGAGCAGTACTTC.

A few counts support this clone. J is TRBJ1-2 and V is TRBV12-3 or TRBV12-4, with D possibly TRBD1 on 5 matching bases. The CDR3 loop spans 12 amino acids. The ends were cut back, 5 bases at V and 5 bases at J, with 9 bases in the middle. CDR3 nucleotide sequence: TGTGCCAGCAGTCTCAGGGAATATGGCTACACCTTC. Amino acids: CASSLREYGYTF.

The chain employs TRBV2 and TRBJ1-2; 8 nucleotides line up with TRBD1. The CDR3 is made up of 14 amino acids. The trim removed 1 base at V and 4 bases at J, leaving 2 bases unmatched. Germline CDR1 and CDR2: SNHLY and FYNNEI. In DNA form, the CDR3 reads TGTGCCAGCAGTGAAGAGGACAGGGCCTATGGCTACACCTTC. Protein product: CASSEEDRAYGYTF. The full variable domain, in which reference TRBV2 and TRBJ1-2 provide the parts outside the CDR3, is EPEVTQTPSHQVTQMGQEVILRCVPISNHLYFYWYRQILGQKVEFLVSFYNNEISEKSEIFDDQFSVERPDGSNFTLKIRSTKLEDSAMYFCASSEEDRAYGYTFGSGTRLTVV.

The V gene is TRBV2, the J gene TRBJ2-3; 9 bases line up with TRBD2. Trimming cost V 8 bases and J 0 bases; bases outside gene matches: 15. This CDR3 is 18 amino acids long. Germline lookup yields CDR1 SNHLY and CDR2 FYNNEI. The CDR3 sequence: CASSRGSSGIVSTDTQYF. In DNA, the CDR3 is TGTGCCAGCTCCAGGGGTTCTAGCGGGATTGTGAGCACAGATACGCAGTATTTT.

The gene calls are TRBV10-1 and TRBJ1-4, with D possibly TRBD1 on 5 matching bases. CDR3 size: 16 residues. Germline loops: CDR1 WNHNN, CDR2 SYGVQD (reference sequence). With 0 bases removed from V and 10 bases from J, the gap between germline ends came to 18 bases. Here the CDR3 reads CASSESRSRESGKLFF. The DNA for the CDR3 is TGCGCCAGCAGTGAGTCGAGGTCCAGGGAAAGTGGAAAACTGTTTTTT.

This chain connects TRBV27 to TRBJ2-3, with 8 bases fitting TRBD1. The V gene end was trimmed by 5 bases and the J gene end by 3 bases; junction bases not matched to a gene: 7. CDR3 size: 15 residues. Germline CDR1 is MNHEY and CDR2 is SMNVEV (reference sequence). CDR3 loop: CASSADRGRTDTQYF. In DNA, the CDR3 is TGTGCCAGCAGTGCAGACAGGGGAAGGACAGATACGCAGTATTTT.

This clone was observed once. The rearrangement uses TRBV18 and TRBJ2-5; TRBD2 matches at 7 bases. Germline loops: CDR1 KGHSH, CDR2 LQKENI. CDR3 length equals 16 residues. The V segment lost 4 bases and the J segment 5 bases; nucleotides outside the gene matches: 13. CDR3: CASSLFPAGSLETQYF. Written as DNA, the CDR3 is TGTGCCAGCTCACTTTTCCCAGCGGGATCCCTGGAGACCCAGTACTTC.

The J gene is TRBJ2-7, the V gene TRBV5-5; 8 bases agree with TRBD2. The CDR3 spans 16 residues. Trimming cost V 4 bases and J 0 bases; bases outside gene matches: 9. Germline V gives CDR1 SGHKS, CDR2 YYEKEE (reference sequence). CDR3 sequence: CASSPEGSGSSYEQYF. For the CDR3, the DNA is TGTGCCAGCAGCCCCGAGGGGAGCGGGAGCTCCTACGAGCAGTACTTC.

DNA of the CDR3: TGTGCCAGCAGTCTAGCGGGAGCTGGGTCCTACGAGCAGTACTTC. Amino acids: CASSLAGAGSYEQYF. The J gene is TRBJ2-7, the V gene TRBV6-2 or TRBV6-3, with 10 bases aligning to TRBD2. In germline, CDR1 is MNHEY, CDR2 SVGEGT. The CDR3 consists of 15 residues. Trimming cost V 5 bases and J 1 base; bases outside gene matches: 5.

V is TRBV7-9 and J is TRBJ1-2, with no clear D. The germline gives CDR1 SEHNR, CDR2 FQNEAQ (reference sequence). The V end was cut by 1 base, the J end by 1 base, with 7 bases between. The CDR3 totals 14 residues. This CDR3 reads CASSLDSSNYGYTF. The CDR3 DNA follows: TGTGCCAGCAGCTTAGATTCCAGTAACTATGGCTACACCTTC.

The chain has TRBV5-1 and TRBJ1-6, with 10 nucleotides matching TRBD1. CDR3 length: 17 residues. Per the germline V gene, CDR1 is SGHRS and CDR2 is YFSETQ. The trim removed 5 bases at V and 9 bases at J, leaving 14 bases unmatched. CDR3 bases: TGCGCCAGCAGGGATTGGGGCCGGGACAGGGGTAGTTCACCCCTCCACTTT. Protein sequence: CASRDWGRDRGSSPLHF.

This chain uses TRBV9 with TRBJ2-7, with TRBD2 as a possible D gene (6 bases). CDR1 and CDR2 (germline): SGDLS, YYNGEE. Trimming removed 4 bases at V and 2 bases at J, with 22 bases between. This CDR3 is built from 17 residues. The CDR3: CASSPQGGRDPTYEQYF. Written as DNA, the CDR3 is TGTGCCAGCAGCCCTCAAGGTGGGCGGGACCCAACCTACGAGCAGTACTTC.

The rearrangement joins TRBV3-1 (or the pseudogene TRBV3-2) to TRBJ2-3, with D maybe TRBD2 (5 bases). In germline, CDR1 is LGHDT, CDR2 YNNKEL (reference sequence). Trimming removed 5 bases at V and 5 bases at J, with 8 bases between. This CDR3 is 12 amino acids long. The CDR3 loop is CASSILGDTQYF. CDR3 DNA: TGTGCCAGCAGCATACTAGGAGATACGCAGTATTTT.

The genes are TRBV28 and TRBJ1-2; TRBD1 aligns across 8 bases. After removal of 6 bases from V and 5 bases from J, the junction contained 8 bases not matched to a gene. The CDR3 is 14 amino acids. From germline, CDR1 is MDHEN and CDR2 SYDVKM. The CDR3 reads CASRSTDRVYGYTF. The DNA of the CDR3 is TGTGCCAGCAGATCTACGGACAGGGTTTATGGCTACACCTTC.

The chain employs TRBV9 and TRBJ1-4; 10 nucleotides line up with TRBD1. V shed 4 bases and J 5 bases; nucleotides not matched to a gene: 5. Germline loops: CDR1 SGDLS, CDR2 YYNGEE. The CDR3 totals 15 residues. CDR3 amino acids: CASSMGTGVNEKLFF. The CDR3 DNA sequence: TGTGCCAGCAGCATGGGGACAGGGGTCAATGAAAAACTGTTTTTT.

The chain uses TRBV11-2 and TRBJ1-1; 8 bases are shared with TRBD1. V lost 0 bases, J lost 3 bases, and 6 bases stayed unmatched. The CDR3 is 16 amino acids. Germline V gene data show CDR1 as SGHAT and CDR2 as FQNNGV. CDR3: CASSLDGSGGYTEAFF. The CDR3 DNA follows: TGTGCCAGCAGCTTAGATGGCTCAGGGGGCTACACTGAAGCTTTCTTT.